This passage covers 2 T cell receptor beta chains from one sample sequenced in a study of shared clonotypes between healthy human individuals. Using immunoSEQ multiplex PCR, the repertoire was profiled, and TCRdb retains in-frame clones only, with some absent. The sample holds fewer than 3 million clones, just under 95% seen once. Sequenced material: naive CD4+ T cells from PBMCs. Subset noted: CD45RA+ positively selected. These receptors came from a man between 18 and 35 years old in good health. Some clones in this sample may be carry-over from other donors' samples.

V and J are TRBV28 and TRBJ2-5; 9 positions agree with TRBD2. The CDR3 covers 15 residues. In germline, CDR1 is MDHEN, CDR2 SYDVKM. The J segment lost 5 bases and the V segment lost 7 bases, leaving 11 bases of the junction unmatched. The CDR3 protein is CASNAAGGPGETQYF. The CDR3 region has the DNA TGTGCCAGCAATGCGGCGGGAGGGCCGGGGGAGACCCAGTACTTC.

The rearrangement uses TRBV11-2 and TRBJ2-7, with D tentatively TRBD1 (6 bases). The CDR3 runs 16 residues. Deletions cut 5 bases from V and 1 base from J, with 18 bases between. The germline V gene has CDR1 SGHAT and CDR2 FQNNGV. Here the CDR3 reads CASSQAPGTSSYEQYF. The CDR3 DNA reads TGTGCCAGCAGCCAGGCTCCCGGGACATCGTCCTACGAGCAGTACTTC.